The TCR beta chain described here comes from a study of CD8 T cells in ankylosing spondylitis. Generation of TCR beta libraries employed quantitative 5'-RACE incorporating molecular barcodes. TCRdb reprocessed the 5' RACE reads with MiXCR, giving one entry per CDR3 protein. This sample has roughly 150,000 distinct CDR3 sequences, with about 7% found just once. This clonotype was picked up a small number of times. The antigen is unknown. This CDR3 contains 15 residues. Germline V gene lookup returns CDR1 LNHDA and CDR2 SQIVND (reference sequence). V dropped 8 bases and J dropped 4 bases, with 18 bases sitting between them. Study-level findings and limits: Within matched ankylosing spondylitis synovial fluid, disease-linked clones were reportedly significantly enriched.

The sequencing input was blood, either unsorted or a sorted T cell fraction (not recorded which). The chain couples TRBV19 to TRBJ1-5; D is uncertain. The receptor's source is a female donor with ankylosing spondylitis or in good health (not recorded which). CDR3 loop: CASQLGPDKNQPQHF. The CDR3 coding sequence is TGTGCCAGTCAGTTAGGGCCAGACAAAAATCAGCCCCAGCATTTT. Full variable domain (rest looked up from reference TRBV19 and TRBJ1-5): DGGITQSPKYLFRKEGQNVTLSCEQNLNHDAMYWYRQDPGQGLRLIYYSQIVNDFQKGDIAEGYSVSREKKESFPLTVTSAQKNPTAFYLCASQLGPDKNQPQHFGDGTRLSIL.